These 13 T cell receptor beta chains came from one sample sequenced in a study of identical twins. TCRdb called the 5' RACE reads again in MiXCR, with one record for every CDR3 protein. The table includes 1.5 million to 2 million distinct CDR3 sequences, more than 30% detected once. Sequencing used cord blood. The receptor source for this set is a newborn girl in good health.

This clonotype has just a few counts. This sequence joins TRBV15 and TRBJ2-1, with TRBD1 matching 9 bases. Germline loops: CDR1 LNHNV, CDR2 YYDKDF (reference sequence). The CDR3 is 18 amino acids. V shed 0 bases and J 4 bases; nucleotides not matched to a gene: 10. The CDR3 coding sequence is TGTGCCACCAGCAGAGATCTCTCGGGGACAGGGTATTACAATGAGCAGTTCTTC. Translated: CATSRDLSGTGYYNEQFF.

With regard to this clonotype: A single base separates this from a much larger clone, so it may be a read error. The chain joins TRBV10-3 to TRBJ2-1; tentative D call: TRBD2 (5 bases). The CDR3 has 14 residues. Germline CDR1 is ENHRY and CDR2 is SYGVKD. CDR3 sequence reads: CAISAVASGDERFF. In DNA form, the CDR3 reads TGTGCCATCAGTGCTGTAGCGTCGGGCGATGAGCGGTTCTTC.

This clonotype was observed a single time. The V call is TRBV3-1, the J call TRBJ1-1; a possible D gene is TRBD1 (5 bases). The CDR3 has 11 amino acids. Germline V gene data show CDR1 as LGHDT and CDR2 as YNNKEL (reference sequence). Trimming left V 4 bases short and J 11 bases short, with 11 bases between. The CDR3 spells CASSPGRDAFF. Here the CDR3 DNA reads TGTGCCAGCAGCCCCGGGAGGGACGCTTTCTTT.

The chain employs TRBV7-2 and TRBJ1-6; TRBD1 might be the D (5 bases). The germline V and J ends were trimmed by 0 bases and 10 bases, with 7 bases remaining between them. This CDR3 is built from 13 residues. The germline CDR1 and CDR2 sequences are SGHTA and FQGNSA. The CDR3 here is CASSLAGVSPLHF. The CDR3, as DNA: TGTGCCAGCAGCTTAGCGGGGGTCTCACCCCTCCACTTT. Looking up the rest from reference TRBV7-2 and TRBJ1-6 gives the full variable domain: GAGVSQSPSNKVTEKGKDVELRCDPISGHTALYWYRQSLGQGLEFLIYFQGNSAPDKSGLPSDRFSAERTGGSVSTLTIQRTQQEDSAVYLCASSLAGVSPLHFGNGTRLTVT.

The chain joins TRBV7-2 to TRBJ1-1; no reliable D call. With 1 base removed from V and 0 bases from J, the gap between germline ends came to 12 bases. Germline V CDR1 and CDR2: SGHTA, FQGNSA. This CDR3 is built from 16 residues. DNA for the CDR3: TGTGCCAGCAGCTTAGGTAGTACAGTCTTGAACACTGAAGCTTTCTTT. Protein sequence: CASSLGSTVLNTEAFF.

The CDR3 DNA sequence: TGTGCCAGCAGCCAAGATGTGAGGAGAGAGCAGTTCTTC. It yields the protein CASSQDVRREQFF. The rearrangement uses TRBV4-2 and TRBJ2-1; D is unclear. From germline, CDR1 is LGHNA and CDR2 YNFKEQ. Trimming pared 0 bases from V and 10 bases from J, leaving 10 bases between. The CDR3 is 13 amino acids.

In this sample, this clonotype turned up once. The rearrangement joins TRBV3-1 to TRBJ2-7; 7 nucleotides match TRBD2. Per the germline V gene, CDR1 is LGHDT and CDR2 is YNNKEL (reference sequence). The V gene end was trimmed by 0 bases and the J gene end by 7 bases; junction bases not matched to a gene: 9. This CDR3 is built from 15 residues. The CDR3 sequence is CASSQDGRELNEQYF. DNA of the CDR3: TGTGCCAGCAGCCAAGACGGGCGGGAGCTCAATGAGCAGTACTTC.

This chain's CDR3 is CASSLGLAGRRSYNEQFF. CDR3 sequence (DNA): TGCGCCAGCAGCCTCGGACTAGCGGGACGGCGCTCCTACAATGAGCAGTTCTTC. This chain links TRBV4-1 with TRBJ2-1, with TRBD2 identical over 12 bases. Unmatched junction bases numbered 7, after V lost 4 bases and J lost 0 bases. The V gene's germline CDR1 is MGHRA and CDR2 YSYEKL. The CDR3 sequence is 18 residues long.

The table lists this clonotype with a few counts. The chain couples TRBV12-3 or TRBV12-4 to TRBJ2-1, with D unresolved. The CDR3 sequence is 16 residues long. V was trimmed by 3 bases and J by 7 bases, leaving 19 bases between them. The CDR3 spells CASSLFLGPDGNEQFF. The CDR3 DNA reads as TGTGCCAGCAGTTTGTTTCTAGGGCCAGACGGTAATGAGCAGTTCTTC.

The chain couples TRBV28 to TRBJ2-5, with TRBD2 matching 8 bases. The J segment lost 11 bases and the V segment lost 7 bases, leaving 18 bases of the junction unmatched. This CDR3 region has 15 residues. The germline CDR1 and CDR2 sequences are MDHEN and SYDVKM. The CDR3 region is CASTSSGGPYNEQYF. The CDR3 DNA is TGTGCCAGCACCTCATCGGGAGGGCCTTACAATGAGCAGTACTTC.

This clonotype was seen at least ten times. The chain couples TRBV7-2 to TRBJ2-3; the match to TRBD2 covers 8 bases. The CDR3 extends over 17 amino acids. After removal of 5 bases from V and 1 base from J, the junction contained 11 bases not matched to a gene. CDR1 is SGHTA and CDR2 is FQGNSA in the germline V gene. The CDR3 protein is CASSPSGHIYRTDTQYF. CDR3 sequence (DNA): TGTGCCAGCAGCCCTAGCGGGCACATCTATCGCACAGATACGCAGTATTTT. The full variable domain, with the rest looked up from reference TRBV7-2 and TRBJ2-3, is GAGVSQSPSNKVTEKGKDVELRCDPISGHTALYWYRQSLGQGLEFLIYFQGNSAPDKSGLPSDRFSAERTGGSVSTLTIQRTQQEDSAVYLCASSPSGHIYRTDTQYFGPGTRLTVL.

The chain combines TRBV20-1 with TRBJ2-1, with 8 bases identical to TRBD2. The J call is in doubt because the DNA end fits TRBJ2-7 better. The V gene's germline CDR1 is DFQATT and CDR2 SNEGSKA (reference sequence). The CDR3 has 16 amino acids. The CDR3 nucleotides read TGCAGTGCTAGTAGGACGGGAGGGAGGGTCTACAATGAGCAGTACTTC. Its protein product is CSASRTGGRVYNEQYF.

V gene TRBV20-1 combines with J gene TRBJ2-5, with no clear D. Germline V gene sequence: CDR1 DFQATT, CDR2 SNEGSKA (reference sequence). The CDR3 is 14 residues long. Trimming shortened V by 5 bases and J by 11 bases, and 24 bases separated the two germline ends. The CDR3 protein is CSAPRPGHHNEQYF. CDR3 in DNA: TGCAGTGCTCCTCGCCCGGGTCACCACAATGAGCAGTACTTC.